This T cell receptor beta chain was sequenced during a study of radiotherapy plus CTLA-4 blockade in lung cancer. Study-wide results and caveats: In blood, tumor-derived TCR clones expanded after radiotherapy plus ipilimumab.

Looked up from germline, CDR1 is SEHNR and CDR2 is FQNEAQ (reference sequence). V dropped 1 base and J dropped 4 bases, with 12 bases sitting between them. This CDR3 is built from 15 residues. The repertoire was sequenced with immunoSEQ multiplex PCR; TCRdb's copy has only in-frame clones and lacks some. Of about 120,000 clones detected, 75% to 90% appear once; the ten largest clones hold approximately 7.2%. To note about this clone: The antigen is undetermined.

Source: peripheral blood, taken from a patient treated with radiotherapy plus ipilimumab. This TCR was recovered from a human donor with non-small cell lung cancer that progressed on radiotherapy plus ipilimumab. The chain is built from TRBV7-9 and TRBJ2-3; weak D call: TRBD2 (6 bases). The CDR3 here is CASSLVEGGSDTQYF. Written as DNA, the CDR3 is TGTGCCAGCAGCTTAGTCGAGGGAGGCTCAGATACGCAGTATTTT.